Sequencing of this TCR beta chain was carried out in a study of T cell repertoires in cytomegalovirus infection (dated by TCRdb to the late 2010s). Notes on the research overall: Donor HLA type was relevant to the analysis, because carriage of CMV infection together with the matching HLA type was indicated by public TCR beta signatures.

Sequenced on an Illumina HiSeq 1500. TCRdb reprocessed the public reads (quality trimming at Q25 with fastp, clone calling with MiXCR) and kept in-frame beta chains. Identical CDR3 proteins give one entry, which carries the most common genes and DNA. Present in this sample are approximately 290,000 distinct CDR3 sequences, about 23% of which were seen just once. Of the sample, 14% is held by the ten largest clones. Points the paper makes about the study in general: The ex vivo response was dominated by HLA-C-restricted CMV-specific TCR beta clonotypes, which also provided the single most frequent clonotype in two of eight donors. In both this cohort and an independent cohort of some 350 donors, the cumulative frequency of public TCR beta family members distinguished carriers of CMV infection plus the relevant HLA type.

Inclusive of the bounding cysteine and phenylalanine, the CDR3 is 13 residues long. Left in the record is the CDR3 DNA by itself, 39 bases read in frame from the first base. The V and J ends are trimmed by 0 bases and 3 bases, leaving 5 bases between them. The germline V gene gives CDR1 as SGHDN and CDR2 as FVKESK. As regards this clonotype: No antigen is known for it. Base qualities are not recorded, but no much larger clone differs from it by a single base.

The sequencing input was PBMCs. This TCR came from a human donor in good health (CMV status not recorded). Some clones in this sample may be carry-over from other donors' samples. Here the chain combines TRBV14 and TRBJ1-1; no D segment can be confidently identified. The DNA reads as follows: TGTGCCAGCAGCCAAGATATATACACTGAAGCTTTCTTT. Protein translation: CASSQDIYTEAFF.